These 26 T cell receptor beta chains originate from one sample sequenced in a study of vaccination effects on CD4 cells after COVID-19. Culturing for roughly 9 days preceded CD4+ T cell isolation. Their cognate antigens are unknown. Profiled with immunoSEQ multiplex PCR; TCRdb holds only in-frame clones, not every one. The table includes roughly 36,000 clones, 65% to 85% detected once. The input for sequencing was CD4+ T cells from PBMCs cultured without peptide, taken before COVID-19 vaccination. Receptors were obtained from a human donor who received a COVID-19 vaccine.

This chain joins TRBV15 and TRBJ2-2, with D uncertain. The CDR3 sequence is 13 residues long. Germline-derived CDR1 and CDR2 are LNHNV and YYDKDF (reference sequence). Deletions cut 0 bases from V and 7 bases from J, with 6 bases between. As DNA, the CDR3 is TGTGCCACCAGCAGAGAAAGGGTCGGGGAGCTGTTTTTT. This translates into CATSRERVGELFF.

This chain uses TRBV28 with TRBJ1-5; D not resolved. V lost 6 bases and J 2 bases, leaving 8 bases between the germline ends. The CDR3 spans 13 residues. From germline, CDR1 is MDHEN and CDR2 SYDVKM. CDR3 nucleotides: TGTGCCAGCAGGGGCGCGGGCAATCAGCCCCAGCATTTT. It is translated as CASRGAGNQPQHF.

The chain uses TRBV12-5 and TRBJ2-7; weak D call: TRBD2 (6 bases). The germline V gene has CDR1 LGHNT and CDR2 FRNRAP. There are 16 residues in the CDR3. The V end lost 0 bases, the J end lost 5 bases, and 17 bases lay between the germline ends. The CDR3 reads CASGLVLGGRVHEQYF. The CDR3 coding sequence is TGTGCTAGTGGTTTGGTATTGGGAGGCAGGGTCCACGAGCAGTACTTC.

V usage is TRBV2 and J usage is TRBJ2-2; a weak D match, TRBD2 (5 bases). Trimming pared 2 bases from V and 1 base from J, leaving 5 bases between. This CDR3 region has 14 residues. CDR1 and CDR2 from the germline V gene are SNHLY and FYNNEI. In DNA form, the CDR3 reads TGTGCCAGCAGTGAACGGGAGAACACCGGGGAGCTGTTTTTT. Its translation: CASSERENTGELFF.

This clone was detected once. The chain has TRBV11-2 and TRBJ2-7; D might be TRBD1 (6 bases). Trimming stripped 4 bases from V and 0 bases from J, with 19 bases between. The CDR3 contains 17 residues. In germline, CDR1 is SGHAT, CDR2 FQNNGV. The chain's CDR3 is CASSSLSGTRSSYEQYF. In DNA form, the CDR3 reads TGTGCCAGCAGCTCACTCTCCGGGACACGGAGCTCCTACGAGCAGTACTTC.

The chain carries TRBV20-1 and TRBJ2-7; D is unresolved. This CDR3 region has 11 residues. The V end was cut by 3 bases, the J end by 2 bases, with 5 bases between. Germline CDR1 reads DFQATT; CDR2 reads SNEGSKA (reference sequence). DNA of the CDR3: TGCAGTGCTAGTGGAGCCTACGAGCAGTACTTC. As protein: CSASGAYEQYF.

The rearrangement links TRBV30 to TRBJ1-1; D is possibly TRBD1 (5 bases). The CDR3 sequence is 11 residues long. Germline V CDR1 and CDR2: GTSNPN, SVGIG (reference sequence). Trimming pared 0 bases from V and 14 bases from J, leaving 13 bases between. Written as DNA, the CDR3 is TGTGCCTGGAGTGTAAGCACAGGCCGGTTCTTT. Its translation is CAWSVSTGRFF.

CDR3 region: CASSTIGAPLGAF. CDR3 DNA: TGTGCCAGCAGCACAATCGGGGCTCCCTTAGGGGCCTTC. The V gene is TRBV21-1, the J gene TRBJ1-2. TRBV21-1 has pseudogene status. The CDR3 is 13 amino acids.

V gene TRBV10-3 combines with J gene TRBJ2-3, with D tentatively TRBD2 (5 bases). V lost 2 bases and J 1 base, leaving 13 bases between the germline ends. Germline-derived CDR1 and CDR2 are ENHRY and SYGVKD. The CDR3 has 16 amino acids. The CDR3 is CAISEVGGGGTDTQYF. CDR3 bases: TGTGCCATCAGTGAGGTGGGCGGAGGTGGCACAGATACGCAGTATTTT.

Only a few counts were recorded for this clone. The chain is built from TRBV5-1 and TRBJ1-1; no definite D call. CDR3 size: 13 residues. The germline gives CDR1 SGHRS, CDR2 YFSETQ. Trimming pared 4 bases from V and 5 bases from J, leaving 12 bases between. Here the CDR3 reads CASSRTDRTEAFF. The CDR3 bases are TGCGCCAGCAGCAGGACGGATCGGACTGAAGCTTTCTTT.

The genes are TRBV7-2 and TRBJ1-1, with D possibly being TRBD1 (6 bases). The CDR3 loop spans 14 amino acids. Germline CDR1 is SGHTA and CDR2 is FQGNSA. Trimming cost V 6 bases and J 1 base, with 12 bases left between them. The CDR3 is CASSQGNWNTEAFF. In DNA, the CDR3 is TGTGCCAGCAGTCAGGGGAACTGGAACACTGAAGCTTTCTTT.

This chain joins TRBV11-2 and TRBJ2-7; the match to TRBD2 covers 7 bases. Trimming cost V 5 bases and J 1 base; bases outside gene matches: 8. Germline V gene sequence: CDR1 SGHAT, CDR2 FQNNGV. The CDR3 length is 15 residues. This CDR3 reads CASSTSAGLSYEQYF. The CDR3 DNA follows: TGTGCCAGCAGCACCTCAGCGGGGCTTTCCTACGAGCAGTACTTC.

This clone was seen only a few times. The chain combines TRBV6-5 with TRBJ1-2; possible D gene TRBD1, 6 bases. V was cut by 6 bases and J by 5 bases, with 16 bases left in between. CDR1 and CDR2 from the germline V gene are MNHEY and SVGAGI. The CDR3 runs to 14 residues. The CDR3 protein is CASSLADSSYGYTF. The CDR3 nucleotides are TGTGCCAGCAGCCTTGCGGACAGTTCTTATGGCTACACCTTC.

The chain carries TRBV29-1 and TRBJ2-3; D possibly corresponds to TRBD2 (7 bases). The CDR3 covers 14 residues. Germline CDR1 reads SQVTM; CDR2 reads ANQGSEA. V was pared by 1 base and J by 9 bases, with 17 bases between. The CDR3 DNA reads as TGCAGCGTTGAAGGGGGAGGGGGGCTCAACACGCAGTATTTT. Its protein product is CSVEGGGGLNTQYF.

This clone was seen more than once but under ten times. The chain uses TRBV3-1 (or the pseudogene TRBV3-2) and TRBJ2-2; 7 bases line up with TRBD2. CDR1 is LGHDT and CDR2 is YNNKEL in the germline V gene (reference sequence). V lost 4 bases, J lost 2 bases, and 4 bases stayed unmatched. This CDR3 comprises 15 residues. The CDR3 coding sequence is TGTGCCAGCAGCCCGACTAGCCGTAACACCGGGGAGCTGTTTTTT. Amino acid sequence: CASSPTSRNTGELFF.

This chain joins TRBV10-2 and TRBJ2-1, with D tentatively TRBD1 (5 bases). Germline V gene lookup returns CDR1 WSHSY and CDR2 SAAADI. This CDR3 has 14 amino acids. Trimming pared 4 bases from V and 8 bases from J, leaving 15 bases between. CDR3 DNA sequence: TGCGCCAGCAGTGTGGGCTTACCAGGGCATGAGCAGTTCTTC. Translating gives CASSVGLPGHEQFF.

The chain employs TRBV7-3 and TRBJ2-5; D could derive from TRBD1 or TRBD2 (8 bases each). V lost 5 bases, J lost 2 bases, and 15 bases lay in between. This CDR3 contains 15 residues. CDR1 is SGHTA and CDR2 is FQGTGA in the germline V gene. The CDR3 DNA sequence: TGTGCCAGCAGCCAGGGGGCTAGCGGGCAAGAGACCCAGTACTTC. Translation gives CASSQGASGQETQYF.

This chain uses TRBV7-2 with TRBJ2-1; 7 nucleotides agree with TRBD2. Germline V gene sequence: CDR1 SGHTA, CDR2 FQGNSA. Trimming at V came to 2 bases and at J to 0 bases, leaving 1 base not matched to a gene. The CDR3 length is 15 residues. The CDR3 region has the DNA TGTGCCAGCAGCTTAAGGGAGGGCTCCTACAATGAGCAGTTCTTC. It yields the protein CASSLREGSYNEQFF. Full variable domain (outside the CDR3, taken from reference TRBV7-2 and TRBJ2-1): GAGVSQSPSNKVTEKGKDVELRCDPISGHTALYWYRQSLGQGLEFLIYFQGNSAPDKSGLPSDRFSAERTGGSVSTLTIQRTQQEDSAVYLCASSLREGSYNEQFFGPGTRLTVL.

The rearrangement joins TRBV11-2 to TRBJ1-2; D unresolved. Germline loops: CDR1 SGHAT, CDR2 FQNNGV. The V end was cut by 0 bases, the J end by 5 bases, with 13 bases between. The CDR3 loop spans 15 amino acids. The CDR3, as DNA: TGTGCCAGCAGCTTAGATTCGGGGATACGGTATGGCTACACCTTC. It translates to CASSLDSGIRYGYTF.

The chain carries TRBV9 and TRBJ1-6, with D perhaps matching TRBD1 (6 bases). The CDR3 loop spans 15 amino acids. Trimming stripped 3 bases from V and 5 bases from J, with 12 bases between. CDR1 and CDR2 (germline): SGDLS, YYNGEE. The CDR3 here is CASSGTRDNNSPLHF. DNA of the CDR3: TGTGCCAGCAGCGGCACCAGGGACAATAATTCACCCCTCCACTTT.

The rearrangement links TRBV29-1 to TRBJ2-3; 14 bases match TRBD2. CDR3 length: 15 amino acids. V dropped 5 bases and J dropped 4; count of bases not matched to a gene: 5. Germline CDR1 SQVTM, CDR2 ANQGSEA. In DNA, the CDR3 is TGCAGCGTTCAGGGGACTAGCGGGAGTTCAGATACGCAGTATTTT. Translating it yields CSVQGTSGSSDTQYF.

This clone was seen once. The genes are TRBV5-6 and TRBJ1-1; D unresolved. Germline CDR1 SGHDT, CDR2 YYEEEE. There are 12 residues in the CDR3. Trimming stripped 0 bases from V and 7 bases from J, with 7 bases between. The CDR3 DNA reads TGTGCCAGCAGCTTGGGCGTCGATGAAGCTTTCTTT. Translated, it gives CASSLGVDEAFF.

The J gene is TRBJ2-5, the V gene TRBV5-8; D might be TRBD1 (6 bases). CDR3 size: 11 residues. Trimming removed 4 bases at V and 12 bases at J, with 13 bases between. Germline V gene data show CDR1 as SGHTS and CDR2 as YDEGEE. This CDR3 reads CASSPRDTEYF. In nucleotides, the CDR3 is TGTGCCAGCAGCCCCCGGGACACCGAGTACTTC.

This clone has just one count. The rearrangement uses TRBV5-1 and TRBJ2-5; 16 nucleotides align to TRBD2. This CDR3 contains 18 residues. V was pared by 4 bases and J by 4 bases, with 10 bases of the junction left unmatched. The germline CDR1 and CDR2 sequences are SGHRS and YFSETQ. The CDR3: CASSPPGLAGGVRETQYF. The CDR3 DNA follows: TGCGCCAGCAGCCCGCCGGGACTAGCGGGAGGGGTGCGAGAGACCCAGTACTTC.

This clone was seen just once. The gene calls are TRBV18 and TRBJ1-2, with 8 bases that match TRBD1. Per germline, CDR1 KGHSH and CDR2 LQKENI. V was pared by 6 bases and J by 1 base, with 7 bases of the junction left unmatched. CDR3 size: 15 residues. CDR3 loop: CASSARDRNNYGYTF. CDR3 DNA sequence: TGTGCCAGCTCCGCCAGGGACAGGAATAACTATGGCTACACCTTC.

The J gene is TRBJ1-2, the V gene TRBV6-6, with D unclear. CDR3 size: 10 residues. Germline CDR1 is MNHNY and CDR2 is SVGAGI (reference sequence). Trimming cost V 6 bases and J 8 bases, with 7 bases left between them. The CDR3 nucleotides read TGTGCCAGCAGCAAAGGGGGCTACACCTTC. Translation gives CASSKGGYTF.